A selection of T cell receptor beta chains follows, all from one sample in a study of CD8+ T cells in alopecia areata. Using immunoSEQ multiplex PCR, the repertoire was profiled, and TCRdb retains in-frame clones only, with some absent. The sample has more than 75,000 clones, less than 50% seen once. The specimen was CD4+ T cells sorted from blood. The receptors were gathered from a human donor with alopecia areata. Each CDR3 is given with its conserved first and last residue. A D gene is named only where the DNA matches it firmly. A row's size may be missing; if present it is once, few, many or a size class.

>TRBJ2-7|few|TRBD1|TRBV5-1
TGCGCCAGCAGCCGGGACAGGGTCTACGAGCAGTACTTC
CASSRDRVYEQYF
>TRBJ1-1|-|TRBD1|TRBV5-1
TGCGCCAGCAGCTTGTGGGACAGTTCTGAAGCTTTCTTT
CASSLWDSSEAFF
>TRBJ2-7|-|TRBD1|TRBV18
TGTGCCAGCTCACCAGCCGGGACAGGTCGCGAGCAGTACTTC
CASSPAGTGREQYF
>TRBJ2-3|many|-|TRBV7-2
TGTGCCAGCAGCCCACAGCCTTTCAGGACAGATACGCAGTATTTT
CASSPQPFRTDTQYF
>TRBJ1-1|few|-|TRBV7-9
TGTGCCAGCAGCTCGACAACTGAAGCTTTCTTT
CASSSTTEAFF
>TRBJ2-5|few|TRBD1|TRBV29-1
TGCAGCGTTGCCCAGGGGGCGCGAGAGACCCAGTACTTC
CSVAQGARETQYF
>TRBJ2-5|few|TRBD2|TRBV19
TGTGCCAGTAGCGGGAGGCCACCCCAAGAGACCCAGTACTTC
CASSGRPPQETQYF
>TRBJ2-7|-|-|TRBV5-1
TGCGCCAGCAGCTACAGCGCTATAGGCTCCTACGAGCAGTACTTC
CASSYSAIGSYEQYF
>TRBJ2-1|-|-|TRBV5-1
TGCGCCAGCGGACTTACAGGGTTTGACAATGAGCAGTTCTTC
CASGLTGFDNEQFF
>TRBJ2-1|few|-|TRBV7-7
TGTGCCAGCAGCTTAGAACCGGGGTCGAGCTCCTACAATGAGCAGTTCTTC
CASSLEPGSSSYNEQFF
>TRBJ1-1|-|-|TRBV14
TGTGCCAGCAGCCAAGTATTTAAGGCGAGCTACACTGAAGCTTTCTTT
CASSQVFKASYTEAFF
>TRBJ1-5|-|-|TRBV5-6
TGTGCCAGCAGCTGGGGAGGCCCCCTTAGCAATCAGCCCCAGCATTTT
CASSWGGPLSNQPQHF
>TRBJ2-4|many|-|TRBV28
TGTGCCAGCAGTCTTGGACAGCGGCGCATTCAGTACTTC
CASSLGQRRIQYF
>TRBJ2-7|-|TRBD2|TRBV18
TGTGCCAGCTCACTTAGCGGGAGGGCCTCCTACGAGCAGTACTTC
CASSLSGRASYEQYF
>TRBJ2-1|-|-|TRBV2
TGTGCCAGCAGTGAAGTTCTAGCTGGTGAGCAGTTCTTC
CASSEVLAGEQFF
>TRBJ2-3|-|-|TRBV5-1
TGCGCCAGCAGCCAGGGCTACCATACGCAGTATTTT
CASSQGYHTQYF
>TRBJ2-2|few|TRBD1|TRBV7-9
TGTGCCAGCAGCGCGCCCGGGACAGGGTCTTCCGGGGAGCTGTTTTTT
CASSAPGTGSSGELFF
>TRBJ2-3|few|-|TRBV28
TGTGCCAGCGTGGACGGGGGATCGGGTACGCAGTATTTT
CASVDGGSGTQYF
>TRBJ1-1|few|-|TRBV7-2
TGTGCCAGCAGCCGGGCAAGGCGGGGCGGCACTGAAGCTTTCTTT
CASSRARRGGTEAFF
>TRBJ2-5|-|-|TRBV6-5
TGTGCCAGCAGTAAGATCCAGGGGCTCGAGACCCAGTACTTC
CASSKIQGLETQYF
>TRBJ2-1|-|-|TRBV29-1
TGCAGCGTGGTTGGGCGGAGCTCCTACAATGAGCAGTTCTTC
CSVVGRSSYNEQFF
>TRBJ2-3|few|-|TRBV29-1
TGCAGCGTTGGGGGGATCGACGGGAGCACAGATACGCAGTATTTT
CSVGGIDGSTDTQYF
>TRBJ2-7|-|-|TRBV6-6
TGTGCCAGCATTTCCGAGCGCTACGAGCAGTACTTC
CASISERYEQYF
>TRBJ2-7|-|TRBD1|TRBV5-6
TGTGCCAGCCGGGACAGGGCGGGCTACGAGCAGTACTTC
CASRDRAGYEQYF
>TRBJ2-5|-|TRBD1|TRBV6-5
TGTGCCAGCAACCGGGACAGGGGGGCCCGGGAGACCCAGTACTTC
CASNRDRGARETQYF
>TRBJ2-5|-|-|TRBV7-8
TGTGCCAGCAGCTTAGGGGGGTACCAAGAGACCCAGTACTTC
CASSLGGYQETQYF
>TRBJ2-3|-|TRBD2|TRBV28
TGTGCCAGCAGTATCCATAGCGGGCGGGGCACAGATACGCAGTATTTT
CASSIHSGRGTDTQYF
>TRBJ2-3|-|-|TRBV30
TGTGCCTGGAGTAGAGCCACAGATACGCAGTATTTT
CAWSRATDTQYF
>TRBJ2-1|few|-|TRBV28
TGTGCCAGCAAACTACCCCAACATGAGCAGTTCTTC
CASKLPQHEQFF
>TRBJ2-1|-|-|TRBV7-2
TGTGCCAGCAGCCCCCTGCGACGTATCAATGAGCAGTTCTTC
CASSPLRRINEQFF
>TRBJ2-3|-|-|TRBV30
TGTGCCTGGAGTCCTAGGTGGACGCAGTATTTT
CAWSPRWTQYF
>TRBJ1-4|few|-|TRBV4-2
TGTGCCAGCAGCCCCGCGGGACTAGACGAAAAACTGTTTTTT
CASSPAGLDEKLFF
>TRBJ2-5|few|-|TRBV5-5
TGTGCCAGCAGCTTGGCCCGGTGGAGTCAAGAGACCCAGTACTTC
CASSLARWSQETQYF
>TRBJ2-1|few|TRBD2|TRBV30
TGTGCCTTCTTGGGGCTAGCGGCTGACAATGAGCAGTTCTTC
CAFLGLAADNEQFF
>TRBJ2-3|-|TRBD2|TRBV28
TGTGCCAGCAGTTCGATAGCGGGTGGGCATTATACGCAGTATTTT
CASSSIAGGHYTQYF
>TRBJ2-3|-|-|TRBV15
TGTGCCACCTCGAGGGATGTTTTGACAGATACGCAGTATTTT
CATSRDVLTDTQYF
>TRBJ2-7|few|TRBD2|TRBV7-2
TGTGCCAGCAGCGCGCCGTGGGGGAGGGCGTCCTACGAGCAGTACTTC
CASSAPWGRASYEQYF
>TRBJ2-4|-|-|TRBV28
TGTGCCAGCAACCGGGTGGGGGCGTCGGCCAAAAACATTCAGTACTTC
CASNRVGASAKNIQYF
>TRBJ2-7|-|-|TRBV7-8
TGTGCCAGCAGCCCATACCGGGGCTACGAGCAGTACTTC
CASSPYRGYEQYF
>TRBJ2-3|-|-|TRBV18
TGTGCCAGCTCATTCGCGAGAGCCCAATACACAGATACGCAGTATTTT
CASSFARAQYTDTQYF
>TRBJ2-6|once|-|TRBV6-5
TGTGCCAGCAGGGTGGGCTCTGGGGCCAACGTCCTGACTTTC
CASRVGSGANVLTF
>TRBJ2-1|few|TRBD2|TRBV2
TGTGCCAGCACATCCGGGACTACCTTCTACAATGAGCAGTTCTTC
CASTSGTTFYNEQFF